The present entry profiles one T cell receptor (beta chain) with its context. This receptor's antigen is unknown. Qualities for individual bases were not recorded, and no much larger clone is one base off. Libraries came from the immunoSEQ multiplex PCR assay. Rearranged TCR beta chain sequences were amplified with the hsTCRB Kit following the manufacturer's protocol. Sequencing of TCRB libraries was carried out on an Illumina MiSeq. Under the source paper's analysis protocol: Demultiplexing, trimming and gene mapping were performed with the kit vendor's proprietary platform. TCRdb obtained this table from immuneACCESS and retained in-frame rearrangements with V and J assigned. These tables miss some clones; where compared with another copy, unresolved V genes account for less than half of the shortfall, and the remainder is unexplained. That table supplies the V and J calls and clone size; D and trimming were determined from the DNA. For this sample there are almost 30,000 clones; roughly nine tenths appear just once. About 3.6% of the sample rests with the top ten.

The data are from a study of a mutant IDH1 vaccine in newly diagnosed glioma (dated by TCRdb to the early 2020s). Turning to the overall study: Across visits V03 through V10, patients got a total of eight vaccinations, given in weeks 1, 3, 5, 7, 11, 15, 19 and 23. Of the 30 or so patients who were treated, 62.5% were male and roughly 40% were female, and the mean age was around 40 years. Vaccination was initiated 4-6 weeks after radiotherapy alone, or concurrently with temozolomide cycles in the chemotherapy-containing groups. For exploratory analyses, some 24 treated patients had longitudinal TCRB deep sequencing done wherever samples were available. Before enrollment, patients had received standard therapy of radiotherapy alone, temozolomide alone, or radiochemotherapy with temozolomide; most received the combination. Six visits were used for peripheral blood collection: V03 (baseline), V05, V07, V10, V12 and V13. Points the paper makes about the study in general: PBMC samples for TCRB deep sequencing were selected based on availability. Changes in the top peripheral T cell clonotypes picked up by TCRB sequencing did not appear to be linked to pseudoprogression. Vaccine-induced immune responses across multiple MHC alleles were detected in around 92% of patients. The authors noted that analyses of patient blood samples could not be reproduced because of sample limitations.

Interpreted using the paper, the time point label stands for: week 5, during vaccination. Each vaccine dose, consisting of 300 ug of a 20-mer mutant IDH1 peptide in Montanide, was administered subcutaneously with topical imiquimod. Newly diagnosed WHO grade 3 or 4 IDH1-mutant astrocytomas showing loss of nuclear ATRX were present in the donors. The samples were drawn from NOA16, a multicentre, single-arm, open-label phase I trial in Germany that tested a mutant IDH1 peptide vaccine in humans for the first time. Genomic DNA for TCRB sequencing was isolated from EDTA blood with the DNeasy Blood and Tissue Kit. Trimming takes 6 bases off V and 3 bases off J; junction bases not matched to a gene: 8. The cysteine opens and the phenylalanine closes a CDR3 of 15 amino acids. Just the 45-base CDR3 DNA is kept, in frame starting at base 1. The germline V gene sets CDR1 to MDHEN and CDR2 to SYDVKM.

This receptor was obtained from a woman aged 40 to 50 with glioma. Some clones in this sample may be carry-over from other donors' samples. The chain is made from TRBV28 and TRBJ1-2, and TRBD1 aligns with 9 junction nucleotides. The specimen comprised peripheral blood mononuclear cells (PBMCs), sampled from a glioma patient whose treatment included an IDH1 peptide vaccine. The sequenced DNA: TGTGCCAGCAGACCCTGGGACAGGGATGACTATGGCTACACCTTC. Translated, it reads CASRPWDRDDYGYTF.